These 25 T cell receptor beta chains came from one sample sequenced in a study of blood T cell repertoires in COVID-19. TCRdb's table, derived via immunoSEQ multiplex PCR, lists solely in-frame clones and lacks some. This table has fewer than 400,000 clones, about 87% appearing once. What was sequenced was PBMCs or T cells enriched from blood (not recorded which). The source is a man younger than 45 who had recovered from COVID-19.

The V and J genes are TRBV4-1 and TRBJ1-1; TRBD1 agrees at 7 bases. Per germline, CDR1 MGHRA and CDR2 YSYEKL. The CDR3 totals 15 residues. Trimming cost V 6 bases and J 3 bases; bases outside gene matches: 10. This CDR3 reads CASRSVGQKHTEAFF. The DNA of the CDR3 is TGCGCCAGCAGATCCGTGGGACAGAAACACACTGAAGCTTTCTTT.

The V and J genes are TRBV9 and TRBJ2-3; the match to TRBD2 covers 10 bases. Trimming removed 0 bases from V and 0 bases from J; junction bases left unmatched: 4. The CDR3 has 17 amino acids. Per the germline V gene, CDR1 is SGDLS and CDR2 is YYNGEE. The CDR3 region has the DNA TGTGCCAGCAGCGTAGGGGCACTAGCGGGGAGCACAGATACGCAGTATTTT. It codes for CASSVGALAGSTDTQYF.

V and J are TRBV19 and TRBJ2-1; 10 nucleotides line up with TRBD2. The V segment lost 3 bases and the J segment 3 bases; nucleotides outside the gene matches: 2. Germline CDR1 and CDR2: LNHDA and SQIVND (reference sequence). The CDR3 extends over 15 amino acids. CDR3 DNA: TGTGCCAGTAGTATCGAGCGGGGGGGCTACAATGAGCAGTTCTTC. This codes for CASSIERGGYNEQFF.

CDR3 sequence: CASTDMNYGYTF. The CDR3 region has the DNA TGTGCCAGCACCGACATGAACTATGGCTACACCTTC. This chain links TRBV7-9 with TRBJ1-2; D gene unclear. The CDR3 sequence is 12 residues long. V was pared by 7 bases and J by 2 bases, with 8 bases between. Germline values: CDR1 SEHNR, CDR2 FQNEAQ (reference sequence).

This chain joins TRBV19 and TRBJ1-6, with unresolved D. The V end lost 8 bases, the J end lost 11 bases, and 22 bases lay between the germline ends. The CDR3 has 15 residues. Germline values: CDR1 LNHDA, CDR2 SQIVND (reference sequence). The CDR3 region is CASSSKSLGETPLHF. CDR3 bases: TGTGCCAGTTCGTCTAAAAGCCTCGGAGAGACACCCCTCCACTTT.

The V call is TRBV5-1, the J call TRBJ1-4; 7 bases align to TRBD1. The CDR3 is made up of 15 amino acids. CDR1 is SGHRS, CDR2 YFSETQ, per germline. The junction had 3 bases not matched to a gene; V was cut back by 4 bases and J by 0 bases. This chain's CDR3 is CASSQGDSTNEKLFF. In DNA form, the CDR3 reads TGCGCCAGCAGCCAGGGGGATTCAACTAATGAAAAACTGTTTTTT.

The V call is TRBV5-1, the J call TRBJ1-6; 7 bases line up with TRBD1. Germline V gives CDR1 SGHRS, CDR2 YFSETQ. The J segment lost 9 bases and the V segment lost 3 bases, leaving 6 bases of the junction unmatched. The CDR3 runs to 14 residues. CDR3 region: CASSSGQAASPLHF. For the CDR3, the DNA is TGCGCCAGCAGCTCTGGACAGGCGGCTTCACCCCTCCACTTT.

Here the CDR3 DNA reads TGCGCCAGCAGTTCAGGGGGCTATGGCTACACCTTC. Encoded protein: CASSSGGYGYTF. V gene TRBV10-2 combines with J gene TRBJ1-2, with TRBD1 matching over 7 bases. V shed 5 bases, J shed 4 bases, and the junction held 1 base outside the gene matches. The CDR3 has 12 amino acids. CDR1 and CDR2 from the germline V gene are WSHSY and SAAADI.

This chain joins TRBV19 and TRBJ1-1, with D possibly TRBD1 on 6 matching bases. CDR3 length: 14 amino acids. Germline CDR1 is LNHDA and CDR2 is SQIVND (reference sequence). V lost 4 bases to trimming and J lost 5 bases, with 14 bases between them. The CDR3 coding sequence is TGTGCCAGTAGTACCGCAGGGGAGGGGACTGAAGCTTTCTTT. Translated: CASSTAGEGTEAFF.

This chain's CDR3 is CASSDSTRQGGVGGYTF. The CDR3 DNA reads as TGTGCCAGCAGTGACTCGACTCGGCAGGGAGGGGTTGGTGGCTACACCTTC. This rearrangement joins TRBV6-4 to TRBJ1-2, with D possibly matching TRBD1 (5 bases). The CDR3 consists of 17 residues. Germline CDR1 MRHNA, CDR2 SNTAGT. V was pared by 0 bases and J by 7 bases, with 21 bases between.

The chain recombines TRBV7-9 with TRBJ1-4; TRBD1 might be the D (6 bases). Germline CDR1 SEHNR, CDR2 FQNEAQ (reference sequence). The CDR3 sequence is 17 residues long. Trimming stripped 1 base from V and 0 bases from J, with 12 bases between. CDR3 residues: CASSLGRQVATNEKLFF. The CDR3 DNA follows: TGTGCCAGCAGCTTAGGGAGACAGGTTGCAACTAATGAAAAACTGTTTTTT.

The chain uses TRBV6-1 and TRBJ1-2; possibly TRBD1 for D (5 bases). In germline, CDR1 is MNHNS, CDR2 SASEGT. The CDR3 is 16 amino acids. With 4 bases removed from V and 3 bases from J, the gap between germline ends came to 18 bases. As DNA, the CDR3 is TGTGCCAGCAGTGCTCTGGGGGGTAGGTTGTACTATGGCTACACCTTC. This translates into CASSALGGRLYYGYTF.

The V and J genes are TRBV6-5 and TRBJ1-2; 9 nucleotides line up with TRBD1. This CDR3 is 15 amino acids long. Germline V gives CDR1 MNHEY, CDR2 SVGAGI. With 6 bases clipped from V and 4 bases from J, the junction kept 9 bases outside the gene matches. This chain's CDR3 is CASSHKQGAGYGYTF. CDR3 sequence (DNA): TGTGCCAGCAGCCACAAACAGGGGGCAGGCTATGGCTACACCTTC.

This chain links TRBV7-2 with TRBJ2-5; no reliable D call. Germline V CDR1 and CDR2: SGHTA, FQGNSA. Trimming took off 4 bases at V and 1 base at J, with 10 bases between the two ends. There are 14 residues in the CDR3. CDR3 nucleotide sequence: TGTGCCAGCAGCTCCTACGATACCCAAGAGACCCAGTACTTC. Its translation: CASSSYDTQETQYF.

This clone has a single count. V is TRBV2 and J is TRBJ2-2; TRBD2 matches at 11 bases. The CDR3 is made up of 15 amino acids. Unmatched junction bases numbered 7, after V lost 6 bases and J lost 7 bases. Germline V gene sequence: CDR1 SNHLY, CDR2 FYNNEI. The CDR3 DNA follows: TGTGCCAGCAGACCGACTAGCGGGGTTGGCGGGGAGCTGTTTTTT. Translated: CASRPTSGVGGELFF.

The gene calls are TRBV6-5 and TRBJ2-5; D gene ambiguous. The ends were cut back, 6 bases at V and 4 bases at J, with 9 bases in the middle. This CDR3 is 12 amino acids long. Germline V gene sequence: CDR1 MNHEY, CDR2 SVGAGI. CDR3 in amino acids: CASRRIGETQYF. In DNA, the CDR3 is TGTGCCAGCAGGAGGATTGGAGAGACCCAGTACTTC.

The CDR3 is CASTSGNEKLFF. The CDR3, as DNA: TGTGCCAGCACATCGGGAAATGAAAAACTGTTTTTT. This rearrangement joins TRBV6-5 to TRBJ1-4; no reliable D call. Germline CDR1 MNHEY, CDR2 SVGAGI. CDR3 size: 12 residues. Trimming removed 7 bases at V and 5 bases at J, with 8 bases between.

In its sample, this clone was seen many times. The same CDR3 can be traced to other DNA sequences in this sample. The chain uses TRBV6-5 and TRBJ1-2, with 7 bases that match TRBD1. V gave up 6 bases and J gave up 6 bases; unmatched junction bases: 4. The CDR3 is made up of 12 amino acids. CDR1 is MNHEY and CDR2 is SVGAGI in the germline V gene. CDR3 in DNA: TGTGCCAGCAGAACAGGGACAGATGGCTACACCTTC. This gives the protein CASRTGTDGYTF.

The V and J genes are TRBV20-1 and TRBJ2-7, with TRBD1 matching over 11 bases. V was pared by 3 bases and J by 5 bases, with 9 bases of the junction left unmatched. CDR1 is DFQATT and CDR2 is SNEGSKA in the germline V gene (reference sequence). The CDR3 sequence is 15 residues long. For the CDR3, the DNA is TGCAGTGCTAGTCTGTTGGACAGGGGGCGGCACGAGCAGTACTTC. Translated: CSASLLDRGRHEQYF.

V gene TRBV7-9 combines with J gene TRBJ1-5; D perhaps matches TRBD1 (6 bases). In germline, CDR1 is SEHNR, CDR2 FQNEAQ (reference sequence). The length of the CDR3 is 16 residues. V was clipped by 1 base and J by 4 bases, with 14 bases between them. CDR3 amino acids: CASSLGTGHLNQPQHF. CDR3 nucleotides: TGTGCCAGCAGCTTAGGCACGGGACATTTGAATCAGCCCCAGCATTTT.

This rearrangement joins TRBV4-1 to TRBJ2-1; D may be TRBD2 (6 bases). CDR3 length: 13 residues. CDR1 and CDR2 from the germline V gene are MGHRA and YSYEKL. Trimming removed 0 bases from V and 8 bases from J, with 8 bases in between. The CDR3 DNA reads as TGCGCCAGCAGCCAAGATTGGGAGGATGAGCAGTTCTTC. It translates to CASSQDWEDEQFF.

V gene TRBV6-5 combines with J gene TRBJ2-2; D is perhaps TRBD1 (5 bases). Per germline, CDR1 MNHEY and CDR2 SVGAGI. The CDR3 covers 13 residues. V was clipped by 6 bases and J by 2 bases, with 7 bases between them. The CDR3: CASRGPNTGELFF. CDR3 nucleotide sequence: TGTGCCAGCAGGGGGCCTAACACCGGGGAGCTGTTTTTT.

CDR3 nucleotide sequence: TGTGCCAGCAGCCCTGGACTAGCGGGGGCTGGGTATAGTACGCAGTATTTT. It yields the protein CASSPGLAGAGYSTQYF. The V and J genes are TRBV7-2 and TRBJ2-3, with 13 bases lining up with TRBD2. CDR3 length: 17 amino acids. CDR1 and CDR2 from the germline V gene are SGHTA and FQGNSA. V shed 5 bases, J shed 8 bases, and the junction held 13 bases outside the gene matches.

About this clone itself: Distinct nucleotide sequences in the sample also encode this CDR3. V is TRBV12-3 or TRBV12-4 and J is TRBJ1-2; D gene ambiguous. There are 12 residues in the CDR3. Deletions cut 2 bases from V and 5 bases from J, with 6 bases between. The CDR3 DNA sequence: TGTGCCAGCAGTTTAACTGCTTATGGCTACACCTTC. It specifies CASSLTAYGYTF.

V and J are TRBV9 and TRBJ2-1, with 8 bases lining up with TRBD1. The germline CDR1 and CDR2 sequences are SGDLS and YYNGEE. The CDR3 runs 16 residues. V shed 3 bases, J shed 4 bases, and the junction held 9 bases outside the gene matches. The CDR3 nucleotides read TGTGCCAGCAGCGCGTTGACAGGGGATCGATACAATGAGCAGTTCTTC. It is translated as CASSALTGDRYNEQFF.